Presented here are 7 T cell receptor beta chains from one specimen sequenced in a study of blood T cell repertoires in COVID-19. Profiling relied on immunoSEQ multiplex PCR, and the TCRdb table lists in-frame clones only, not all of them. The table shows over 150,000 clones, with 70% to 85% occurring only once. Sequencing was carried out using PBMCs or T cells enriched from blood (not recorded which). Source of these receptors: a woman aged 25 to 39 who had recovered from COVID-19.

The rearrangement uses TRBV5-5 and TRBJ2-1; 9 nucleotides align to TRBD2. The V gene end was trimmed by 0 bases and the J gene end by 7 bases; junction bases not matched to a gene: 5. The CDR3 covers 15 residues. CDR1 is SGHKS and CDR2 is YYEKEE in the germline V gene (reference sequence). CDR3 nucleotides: TGTGCCAGCAGCTTGGATAGCGGGAGTGTGAATGAGCAGTTCTTC. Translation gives CASSLDSGSVNEQFF.

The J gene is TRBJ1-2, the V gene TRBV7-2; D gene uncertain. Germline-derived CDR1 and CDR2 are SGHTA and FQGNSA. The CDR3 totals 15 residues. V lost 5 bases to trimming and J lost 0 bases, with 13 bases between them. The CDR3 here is CASSPSPQTNYGYTF. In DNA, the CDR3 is TGTGCCAGCAGCCCTAGTCCCCAGACTAACTATGGCTACACCTTC.

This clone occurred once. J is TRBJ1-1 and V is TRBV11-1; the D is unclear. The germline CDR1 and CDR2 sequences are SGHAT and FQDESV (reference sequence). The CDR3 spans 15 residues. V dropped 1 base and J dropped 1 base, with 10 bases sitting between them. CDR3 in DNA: TGTGCCAGCAGCTTAGGGCGGGGAGGGAACACTGAAGCTTTCTTT. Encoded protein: CASSLGRGGNTEAFF.

CDR3 coding DNA: TGTGCCAGCAGCTTAGACGGGAATGGCTACACCTTC. Its translation: CASSLDGNGYTF. The chain uses TRBV7-8 and TRBJ1-2; no firm D call. Deletions cut 1 base from V and 6 bases from J, with 6 bases between. Germline V lookup: CDR1 SGHVS, CDR2 FQNEAQ. The CDR3 covers 12 residues.

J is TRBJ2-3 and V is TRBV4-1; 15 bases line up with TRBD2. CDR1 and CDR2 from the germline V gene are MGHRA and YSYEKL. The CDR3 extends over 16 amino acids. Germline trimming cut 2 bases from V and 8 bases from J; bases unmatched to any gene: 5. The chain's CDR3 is CASSQLRTSGGATQYF. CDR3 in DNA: TGCGCCAGCAGCCAACTACGGACTAGCGGGGGGGCTACGCAGTATTTT.

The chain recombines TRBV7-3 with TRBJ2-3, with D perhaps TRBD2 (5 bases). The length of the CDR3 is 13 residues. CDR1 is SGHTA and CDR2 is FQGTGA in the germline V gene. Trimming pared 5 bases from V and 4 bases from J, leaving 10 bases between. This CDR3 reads CASSLERADTQYF. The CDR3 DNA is TGTGCCAGCAGCCTAGAGAGGGCAGATACGCAGTATTTT.

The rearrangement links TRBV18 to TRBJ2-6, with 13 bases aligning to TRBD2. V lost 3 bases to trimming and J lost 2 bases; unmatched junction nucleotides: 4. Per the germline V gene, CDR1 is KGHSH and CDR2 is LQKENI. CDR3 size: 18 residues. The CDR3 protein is CASSPRTSGSAGANVLTF. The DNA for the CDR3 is TGTGCCAGCTCACCGAGGACTAGCGGGAGTGCTGGGGCCAACGTCCTGACTTTC.